A single sample gave rise to the 6 T cell receptor beta chains below, sequenced in a study of tumor-infiltrating lymphocytes in primary liver carcinoma. Each 20-30 mg portion of unsorted bulk tissue served as the source for co-extraction of RNA and DNA. TCR beta cDNA was prepared out of approximately 500 ng total RNA by means of a constant-region primer. Employing slightly modified ARM-PCR, three nested multiplex PCR rounds were run, and these gave rise to the TCR beta libraries. TRBV1-TRBV30 forward and Cbeta reverse primers drove the first two roughly 9-cycle rounds. TCRdb ran MiXCR on the multiplex PCR reads and lists one entry per CDR3 protein. The sample lists roughly 100,000 distinct CDR3 sequences, about 63% seen once, with roughly 12% in the top ten. The material sequenced was liver tumor tissue from sampling region 2. Subset in this sample: tumor region T2, inferior pole. The receptors were sampled from a woman aged 60-75 years with primary liver carcinoma and hepatitis B virus infection.

As to this clonotype: This CDR3 is missing its conserved last phenylalanine or tryptophan, likely due to a read error. This rearrangement joins TRBV6-6 to TRBJ1-1; D might be TRBD1 (5 bases). This CDR3 is built from 13 residues. Germline V gene sequence: CDR1 MNHNY, CDR2 SVGAGI (reference sequence). CDR3 sequence reads: CAGSLQGLTEAFS. The CDR3 nucleotides read TGTGCCGGCAGTTTGCAGGGACTAACTGAAGCTTTCTCT.

Points on this clonotype: Mismatch with germline at one junction end may stem from a read error. The chain employs TRBV5-1 and TRBJ2-5; 10 bases agree with TRBD2. The CDR3 has 15 residues. Germline lookup yields CDR1 SGHRS and CDR2 YFSETQ. The CDR3 spells CASSFAPSGRETQYF. The CDR3 bases are TGCGCCAGCAGCTTCGCCCCTAGCGGGAGAGAGACCCAGTATTTC. Together with reference TRBV5-1 and TRBJ2-5, the CDR3 gives the full variable domain: KAGVTQTPRYLIKTRGQQVTLSCSPISGHRSVSWYQQTPGQGLQFLFEYFSETQRNKGNFPGRFSGRQFSNSRSEMNVSTLELGDSALYLCASSFAPSGRETQYFGPGTRLLVL.

Points on this clonotype: Its ends do not fully match the called genes, so a read error is possible. The J gene is TRBJ2-1, the V gene TRBV6-1; the D is unclear. Looked up from germline, CDR1 is MNHNS and CDR2 is SASEGT. The CDR3 covers 15 residues. CDR3 amino acids: CANSEEWYFISEQFF. Written as DNA, the CDR3 is TGTGCCAACAGTGAAGAATGGTACTTCATCAGTGAGCAGTTCTTC.

As to this clonotype: This CDR3 is missing its conserved last phenylalanine or tryptophan, likely due to a read error. The rearrangement joins TRBV12-3 or TRBV12-4 to TRBJ2-1; TRBD1 agrees at 8 bases. Trimming at V came to 4 bases and at J to 2 bases, leaving 10 bases not matched to a gene. The CDR3 contains 17 residues. CDR3 nucleotides: TGTGCCAGCAGTTCCAACAGGGGGAAAGGGACCTACAATGAGCAGTTCTTA. Amino acid sequence: CASSSNRGKGTYNEQFL.

Concerning this clonotype itself: Lacking the conserved final phenylalanine or tryptophan, this CDR3 likely reflects a read error. DNA of the CDR3: TGTGCCAGCAGCCCCCGGACAGTGAACACTGAAGCTTTCTTG. Its translation is CASSPRTVNTEAFL. This rearrangement joins TRBV7-9 to TRBJ1-1; tentatively, D is TRBD1 (6 bases). Trimming cost V 5 bases and J 0 bases, with 10 bases left between them. The CDR3 covers 14 residues. In germline, CDR1 is SEHNR, CDR2 FQNEAQ (reference sequence).

Comment on this clonotype: The junction differs from germline at one of its ends, possibly a read error. J is TRBJ2-7 and V is TRBV2, with 10 bases matching TRBD2. CDR1 and CDR2 from the germline V gene are SNHLY and FYNNEI. The CDR3 contains 14 residues. CDR3: CVSLGLAYSYEQYF. CDR3 DNA sequence: TGTGTCAGCTTGGGACTAGCGTACTCCTACGAGCAGTACTTC. Based on the CDR3 plus reference TRBV2 and TRBJ2-7, the full variable domain is EPEVTQTPSHQVTQMGQEVILRCVPISNHLYFYWYRQILGQKVEFLVSFYNNEISEKSEIFDDQFSVERPDGSNFTLKIRSTKLEDSAMYFCVSLGLAYSYEQYFGPGTRLTVT.